This T cell receptor beta chain is from a study of T cell responses to AZD1222 COVID-19 vaccine. This table comes from immunoSEQ multiplex PCR, and its TCRdb copy is limited to in-frame clones, with some not included. The table has some 170,000 clones, over 80% seen once. General study results and limits: Mapped onto spike, vaccine-associated CD4 TCRs spanned it and were dominant at 160-218 and 743-854. Unmutated variant regions are reportedly targeted by nearly half of spike-specific TCRs.

With respect to this clone: Its antigen is as yet unknown.

The V gene's germline CDR1 is LNHNV and CDR2 YYDKDF (reference sequence). This CDR3 is built from 17 residues. With V trimmed by 3 bases and J by 3 bases, 9 bases remained unmatched. The chain combines TRBV15 with TRBJ1-1; 11 bases are a match to TRBD1. The sample consisted of peripheral blood, taken 28 days after the second dose of the MenACWY control vaccine. The sequence derives from an adult who received the MenACWY meningococcal vaccine as a control. CDR3 nucleotides: TGTGCCACCAGCAGTCTCGGACAGGGGGCACCCCACACTGAAGCTTTCTTT. Encoded protein: CATSSLGQGAPHTEAFF.